One sample yielded the 20 T cell receptor beta chains listed below, sequenced in a study of OX40 agonist ivuxolimab in advanced cancers. Generated by immunoSEQ multiplex PCR, the TCRdb table keeps only in-frame clones and is missing some. The sample comprises about 84,000 clones, approximately 89% of which are singletons, and under 0.25% rests with the top ten. The material sequenced was CD4+ or CD8+ T cells sorted from blood, taken in a trial of the OX40 agonist ivuxolimab. These receptors all come from an adult with an advanced solid tumor such as melanoma, head and neck, liver or kidney cancer.

This chain uses TRBV7-2 with TRBJ2-7; D unresolved. V lost 5 bases, J lost 2 bases, and 16 bases lay in between. The CDR3 runs to 15 residues. Per germline, CDR1 SGHTA and CDR2 FQGNSA. CDR3: CASSRNPGLPYEQYF. The CDR3 nucleotides read TGTGCCAGCAGCCGTAACCCTGGTCTCCCCTACGAGCAGTACTTC.

The rearrangement uses TRBV10-3 and TRBJ1-3, with D perhaps TRBD1 (5 bases). Germline CDR1 reads ENHRY; CDR2 reads SYGVKD. CDR3 size: 13 residues. The V end lost 2 bases, the J end lost 7 bases, and 9 bases lay between the germline ends. The CDR3: CAISEDRRNTIYF. CDR3 bases: TGTGCCATCAGTGAGGACAGACGGAACACCATATATTTT.

A note on this clone: This sample includes further DNA sequences coding for the same CDR3. This chain links TRBV5-4 with TRBJ2-3; D is unresolved. V lost 3 bases and J lost 4, with 6 bases in between. CDR1 and CDR2 (germline): SGHNT, YYREEE (reference sequence). This CDR3 is built from 12 residues. The CDR3: CASSSLADTQYF. The CDR3 nucleotides read TGTGCCAGCAGCTCCCTTGCAGATACGCAGTATTTT.

The CDR3 reads CASGDADTQYF. The CDR3 bases are TGTGCCTCGGGGGATGCAGATACGCAGTATTTT. The chain couples TRBV7-8 to TRBJ2-3; the D gene is possibly TRBD2 (6 bases). Trimming took off 11 bases at V and 4 bases at J, with 10 bases between the two ends. Germline loops: CDR1 SGHVS, CDR2 FQNEAQ. This CDR3 has 11 residues. Supplemented by reference TRBV7-8 and TRBJ2-3, the full variable domain reads GAGVSQSPRYKVAKRGQDVALRCDPISGHVSLFWYQQALGQGPEFLTYFQNEAQLDKSGLPSDRFFAERPEGSVSTLKIQRTQQEDSAVYLCASGDADTQYFGPGTRLTVL.

The chain links TRBV11-2 to TRBJ1-2, with 7 bases matching TRBD1. Germline assignment: CDR1 SGHAT and CDR2 FQNNGV. This CDR3 has 13 residues. Unmatched junction bases numbered 3, after V lost 4 bases and J lost 4 bases. CDR3 nucleotide sequence: TGTGCCAGCAGCTGGACAGGCCTCTATGGCTACACCTTC. Translating it yields CASSWTGLYGYTF.

The V call is TRBV28, the J call TRBJ1-1, with D maybe TRBD1 (5 bases). V was pared by 6 bases and J by 8 bases, with 13 bases between. The germline gives CDR1 MDHEN, CDR2 SYDVKM. The CDR3 spans 12 residues. CDR3 loop: CASRTPGLEAFF. CDR3 bases: TGTGCCAGCAGGACTCCGGGACTCGAAGCTTTCTTT.

The rearrangement links TRBV7-3 to TRBJ2-5; 8 bases align to TRBD1. V lost 0 bases, J lost 5 bases, and 5 bases stayed unmatched. Germline CDR1 SGHTA, CDR2 FQGTGA. The CDR3 is 15 residues long. CDR3 DNA: TGTGCCAGCAGCTTAACCGGACAGGGAAGGGAGACCCAGTACTTC. This sequence encodes CASSLTGQGRETQYF.

The chain has TRBV6-6 and TRBJ1-4, with TRBD1 matching 10 bases. Losses at the gene ends were 5 bases for V and 6 bases for J; bases not matched to a gene: 3. The CDR3 is 14 residues long. Germline CDR1 reads MNHNY; CDR2 reads SVGAGI (reference sequence). CDR3 amino acids: CASSRGQGDEKLFF. The DNA of the CDR3 is TGTGCCAGCAGTCGTGGACAGGGGGATGAAAAACTGTTTTTT.

About this clone itself: At one boundary the junction diverges from the germline segment, which might be a read error. The V call is TRBV6-5, the J call TRBJ1-4; tentatively, D is TRBD1 (5 bases). Germline loops: CDR1 MNHEY, CDR2 SVGAGI. This CDR3 region has 14 residues. CDR3: CACSERGPVEKLFF. CDR3 DNA sequence: TGTGCCTGCAGCGAAAGGGGACCAGTTGAAAAACTGTTTTTT.

This chain connects TRBV2 to TRBJ2-1; the D is unclear. CDR1 and CDR2 from the germline V gene are SNHLY and FYNNEI. With 7 bases removed from V and 4 bases from J, the gap between germline ends came to 5 bases. CDR3 length: 11 residues. The CDR3, as DNA: TGTGCCAGCACCACATACAATGAGCAGTTCTTC. Translated: CASTTYNEQFF.

The gene calls are TRBV15 and TRBJ1-1, with D perhaps matching TRBD1 (5 bases). Germline CDR1 is LNHNV and CDR2 is YYDKDF (reference sequence). Trimming took 0 bases from V and 3 from J, leaving 5 bases between them. The CDR3 extends over 13 amino acids. CDR3 loop: CATSREQDTEAFF. CDR3 DNA: TGTGCCACCAGCAGAGAACAGGACACTGAAGCTTTCTTT.

The chain has TRBV7-9 and TRBJ2-5; 7 nucleotides line up with TRBD2. Germline trimming cut 3 bases from V and 2 bases from J; bases unmatched to any gene: 3. Germline V gene lookup returns CDR1 SEHNR and CDR2 FQNEAQ (reference sequence). The CDR3 loop spans 14 amino acids. The CDR3 here is CASSFRGEQETQYF. The CDR3 region has the DNA TGTGCCAGCAGCTTTCGGGGGGAGCAAGAGACCCAGTACTTC. Filled out from reference TRBV7-9 and TRBJ2-5, the complete variable domain reads DTGVSQNPRHKITKRGQNVTFRCDPISEHNRLYWYRQTLGQGPEFLTYFQNEAQLEKSRLLSDRFSAERPKGSFSTLEIQRTEQGDSAMYLCASSFRGEQETQYFGPGTRLLVL.

The genes are TRBV6-4 and TRBJ1-1; 9 bases match TRBD1. CDR3 size: 14 residues. With V trimmed by 4 bases and J by 3 bases, 3 bases remained unmatched. Germline-derived CDR1 and CDR2 are MRHNA and SNTAGT. The CDR3 bases are TGTGCCAGCAGTGTGACAGGGGGGGACACTGAAGCTTTCTTT. It specifies CASSVTGGDTEAFF.

The V and J genes are TRBV6-6 and TRBJ2-1; perhaps TRBD2 as D (5 bases). With 8 bases removed from V and 2 bases from J, the gap between germline ends came to 10 bases. The CDR3 sequence is 13 residues long. Germline-derived CDR1 and CDR2 are MNHNY and SVGAGI (reference sequence). CDR3 protein: CASARVTYNEQFF. CDR3 nucleotides: TGTGCCAGCGCGAGGGTTACCTACAATGAGCAGTTCTTC.

The gene calls are TRBV10-3 and TRBJ1-6; weak D call: TRBD1 (6 bases). The germline gives CDR1 ENHRY, CDR2 SYGVKD. This CDR3 has 15 residues. Trimming cost V 2 bases and J 10 bases, with 15 bases left between them. This chain's CDR3 is CAISEMRGGGSPLHF. The CDR3 nucleotides read TGTGCCATCAGTGAGATGAGGGGGGGCGGATCACCCCTCCACTTT.

This clone was recorded once. This sequence joins TRBV6-1 and TRBJ1-5; 12 bases match TRBD1. Per the germline V gene, CDR1 is MNHNS and CDR2 is SASEGT. The CDR3 consists of 16 residues. V was clipped by 4 bases and J by 6 bases; unmatched bases: 7. The CDR3 DNA sequence: TGTGCCAGCAGTGGGGGGACAGGGGGCGCGAGTCAGCCCCAGCATTTT. It is translated as CASSGGTGGASQPQHF.

This clone was seen more than once but under ten times. The chain is built from TRBV4-3 and TRBJ1-1, with TRBD1 matching 7 bases. With 2 bases clipped from V and 3 bases from J, the junction kept 6 bases outside the gene matches. CDR3 length: 15 amino acids. The germline gives CDR1 LGHNA, CDR2 YSLEER. The CDR3 DNA reads TGCGCCAGCAGCCAAACAGGGGCGGCGGACACTGAAGCTTTCTTT. Amino acid sequence: CASSQTGAADTEAFF.

This clone has a handful of counts. This chain joins TRBV2 and TRBJ1-5, with D possibly TRBD1 on 5 matching bases. The CDR3 runs 14 residues. V gave up 4 bases and J gave up 5 bases, with 12 bases separating them. Germline-derived CDR1 and CDR2 are SNHLY and FYNNEI. The CDR3 here is CASSGLQGDQPQHF. The CDR3 DNA reads as TGTGCCAGCAGTGGATTGCAGGGAGATCAGCCCCAGCATTTT.

The DNA of the CDR3 is TGTGCCAGCAGTTTAAGCCGTCCGGGCGAGACCCAGTACTTC. It yields the protein CASSLSRPGETQYF. The genes are TRBV27 and TRBJ2-5; no clear D gene. The CDR3 is made up of 14 amino acids. The V gene lost 2 bases and the J gene lost 5 bases, with 12 bases spanning the gap. Germline V gene data show CDR1 as MNHEY and CDR2 as SMNVEV (reference sequence).

This sequence joins TRBV11-1 and TRBJ2-5, with 7 bases lining up with TRBD1. The germline V gene encodes CDR1 SGHAT and CDR2 FQDESV (reference sequence). After removal of 4 bases from V and 1 base from J, the junction contained 6 bases not matched to a gene. The CDR3 sequence is 15 residues long. This CDR3 reads CASSSLGQVQETQYF. The CDR3 DNA reads TGTGCCAGCAGCTCCTTAGGACAGGTCCAAGAGACCCAGTACTTC.